The clone carrying this TCR beta chain was recorded only once. Its antigen remains unknown. The data are from a study of OX40 agonist ivuxolimab in advanced cancers. Study-wide context: As their treatment, patients were administered ivuxolimab, an agonistic anti-OX40 (CD134) antibody.

This CDR3 has 16 residues. The V gene lost 6 bases and the J gene lost 3 bases, with 20 bases spanning the gap. Germline CDR1 MDHEN, CDR2 SYDVKM. Measured with immunoSEQ multiplex PCR; TCRdb has only the in-frame clones, and not every one. The data contain some 45,000 clones, about 89% of them singletons. Overall study findings and caveats: Undetermined was the antigen specificity of the expanded peripheral T cells. Circulating CD4+ and CD8+ T cells showed clonal expansion by week 6 at 0.1 to 3.0 mg/kg.

This TCR came from an adult with an advanced solid tumor such as melanoma, head and neck, liver or kidney cancer. Material: CD4+ or CD8+ T cells sorted from blood, obtained in a trial of the OX40 agonist ivuxolimab. The rearrangement joins TRBV28 to TRBJ2-5; D perhaps matches TRBD2 (5 bases). The CDR3 region is CASSPKDGPGEETQYF. Here the CDR3 DNA reads TGTGCCAGCAGCCCAAAGGACGGCCCCGGGGAAGAGACCCAGTACTTC.